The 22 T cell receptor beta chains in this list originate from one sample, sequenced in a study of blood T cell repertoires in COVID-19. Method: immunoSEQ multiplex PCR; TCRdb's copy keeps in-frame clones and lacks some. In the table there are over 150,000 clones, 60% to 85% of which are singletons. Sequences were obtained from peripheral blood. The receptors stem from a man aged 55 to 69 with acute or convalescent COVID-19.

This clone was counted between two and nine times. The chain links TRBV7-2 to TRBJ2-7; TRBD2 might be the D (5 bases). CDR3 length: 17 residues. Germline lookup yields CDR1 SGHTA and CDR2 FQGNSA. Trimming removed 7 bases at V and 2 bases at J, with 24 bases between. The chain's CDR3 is CASTPGSSLILPYEQYF. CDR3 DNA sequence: TGTGCCAGCACCCCGGGAAGTAGCCTAATACTTCCCTACGAGCAGTACTTC.

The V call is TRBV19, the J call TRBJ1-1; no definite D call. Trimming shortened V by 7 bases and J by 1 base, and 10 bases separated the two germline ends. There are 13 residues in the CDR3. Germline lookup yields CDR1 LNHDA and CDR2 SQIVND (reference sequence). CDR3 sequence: CASTQNPNTEAFF. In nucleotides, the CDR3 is TGTGCCAGTACTCAGAATCCGAACACTGAAGCTTTCTTT.

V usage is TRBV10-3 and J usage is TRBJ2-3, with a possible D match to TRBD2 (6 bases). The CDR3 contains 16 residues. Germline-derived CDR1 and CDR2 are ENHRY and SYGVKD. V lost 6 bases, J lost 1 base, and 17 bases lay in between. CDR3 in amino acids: CAISPDGLTRTDTQYF. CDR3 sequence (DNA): TGTGCCATCAGCCCAGATGGACTAACCCGCACAGATACGCAGTATTTT.

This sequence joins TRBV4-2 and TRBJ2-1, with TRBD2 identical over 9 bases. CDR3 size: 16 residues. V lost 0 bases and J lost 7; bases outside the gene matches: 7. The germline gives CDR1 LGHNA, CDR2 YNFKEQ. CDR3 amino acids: CASSQDVAGGYNEQFF. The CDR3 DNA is TGTGCCAGCAGCCAAGATGTGGCGGGGGGGTATAATGAGCAGTTCTTC.

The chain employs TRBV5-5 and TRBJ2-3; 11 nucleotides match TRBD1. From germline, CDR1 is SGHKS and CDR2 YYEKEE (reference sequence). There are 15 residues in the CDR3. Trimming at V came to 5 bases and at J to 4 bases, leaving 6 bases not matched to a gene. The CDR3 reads CASSWQGQGADTQYF. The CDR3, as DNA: TGTGCCAGCAGTTGGCAGGGACAGGGGGCAGATACGCAGTATTTT.

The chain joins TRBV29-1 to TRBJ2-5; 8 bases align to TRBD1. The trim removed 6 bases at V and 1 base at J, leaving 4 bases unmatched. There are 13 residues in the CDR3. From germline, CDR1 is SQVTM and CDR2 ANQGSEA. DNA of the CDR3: TGCAGCGTCGCAGGGGGCTTCCAAGAGACCCAGTACTTC. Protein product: CSVAGGFQETQYF.

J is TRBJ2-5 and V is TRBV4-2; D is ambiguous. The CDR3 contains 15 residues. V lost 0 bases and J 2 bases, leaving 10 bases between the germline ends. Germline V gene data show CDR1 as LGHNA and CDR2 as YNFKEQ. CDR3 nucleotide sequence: TGTGCCAGCAGCCAAGAGTGGCAGTCTCAAGAGACCCAGTACTTC. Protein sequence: CASSQEWQSQETQYF.

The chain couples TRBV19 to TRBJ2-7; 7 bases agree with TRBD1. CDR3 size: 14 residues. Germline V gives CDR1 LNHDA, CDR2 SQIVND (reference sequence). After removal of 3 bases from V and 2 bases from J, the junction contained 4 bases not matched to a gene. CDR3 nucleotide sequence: TGTGCCAGTAGTATTGACAGGGCCGCCTACGAGCAGTACTTC. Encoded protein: CASSIDRAAYEQYF.

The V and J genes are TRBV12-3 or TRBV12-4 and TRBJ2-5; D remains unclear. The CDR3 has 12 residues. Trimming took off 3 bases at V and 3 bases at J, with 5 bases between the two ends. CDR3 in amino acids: CASSFREETQYF. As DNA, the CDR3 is TGTGCCAGCAGTTTTCGGGAAGAGACCCAGTACTTC.

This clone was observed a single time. CDR3 sequence reads: CASKGTSGQDEQYF. The DNA for the CDR3 is TGTGCCAGTAAAGGGACTAGCGGGCAAGACGAGCAGTACTTC. The rearrangement links TRBV19 to TRBJ2-7, with 12 bases matching TRBD2. Germline CDR1 LNHDA, CDR2 SQIVND (reference sequence). There are 14 residues in the CDR3. V dropped 7 bases and J dropped 5; count of bases not matched to a gene: 6.

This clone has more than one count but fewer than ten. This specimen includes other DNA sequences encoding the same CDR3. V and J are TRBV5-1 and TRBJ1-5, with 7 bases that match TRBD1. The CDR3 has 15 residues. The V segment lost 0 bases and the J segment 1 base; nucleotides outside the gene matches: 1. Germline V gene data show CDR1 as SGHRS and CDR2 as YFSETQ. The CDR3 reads CASSLAGGSNQPQHF. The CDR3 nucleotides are TGCGCCAGCAGCTTGGCAGGGGGAAGCAATCAGCCCCAGCATTTT.

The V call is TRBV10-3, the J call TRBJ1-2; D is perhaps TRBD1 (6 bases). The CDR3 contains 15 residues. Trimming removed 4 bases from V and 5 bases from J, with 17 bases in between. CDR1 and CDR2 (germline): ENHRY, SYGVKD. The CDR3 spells CAISAPQQGVYGYTF. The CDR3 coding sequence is TGTGCCATCAGTGCCCCTCAACAGGGAGTTTATGGCTACACCTTC.

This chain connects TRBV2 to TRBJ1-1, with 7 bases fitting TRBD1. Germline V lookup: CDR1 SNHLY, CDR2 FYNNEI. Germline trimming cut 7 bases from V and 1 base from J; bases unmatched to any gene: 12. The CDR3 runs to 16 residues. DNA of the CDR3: TGTGCCAGCATAAAACAAACGGCAGGGGGGAACACTGAAGCTTTCTTT. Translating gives CASIKQTAGGNTEAFF.

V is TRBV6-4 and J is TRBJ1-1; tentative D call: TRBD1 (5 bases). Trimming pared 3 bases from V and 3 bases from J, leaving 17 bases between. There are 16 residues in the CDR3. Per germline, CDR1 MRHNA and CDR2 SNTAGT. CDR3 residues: CASSDNPTTAYTEAFF. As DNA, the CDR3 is TGTGCCAGCAGTGATAACCCTACGACAGCTTACACTGAAGCTTTCTTT.

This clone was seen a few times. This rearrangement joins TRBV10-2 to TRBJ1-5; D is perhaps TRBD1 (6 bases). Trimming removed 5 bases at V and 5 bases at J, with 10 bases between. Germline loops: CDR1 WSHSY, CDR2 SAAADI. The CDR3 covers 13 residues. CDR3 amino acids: CASSTGYYQPQHF. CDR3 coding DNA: TGCGCCAGCAGTACAGGGTACTATCAGCCCCAGCATTTT.

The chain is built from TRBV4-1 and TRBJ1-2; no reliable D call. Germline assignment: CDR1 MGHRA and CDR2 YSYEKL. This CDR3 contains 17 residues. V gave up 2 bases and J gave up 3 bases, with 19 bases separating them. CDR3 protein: CASSQKSGEGGYYGYTF. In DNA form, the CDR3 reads TGCGCCAGCAGCCAAAAAAGTGGGGAGGGAGGGTACTATGGCTACACCTTC.

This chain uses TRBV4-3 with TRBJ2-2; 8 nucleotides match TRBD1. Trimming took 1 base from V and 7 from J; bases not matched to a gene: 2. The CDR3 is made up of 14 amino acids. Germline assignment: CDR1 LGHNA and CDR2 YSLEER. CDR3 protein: CASSQGTGFGELFF. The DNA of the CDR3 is TGCGCCAGCAGCCAAGGGACAGGGTTCGGGGAGCTGTTTTTT.

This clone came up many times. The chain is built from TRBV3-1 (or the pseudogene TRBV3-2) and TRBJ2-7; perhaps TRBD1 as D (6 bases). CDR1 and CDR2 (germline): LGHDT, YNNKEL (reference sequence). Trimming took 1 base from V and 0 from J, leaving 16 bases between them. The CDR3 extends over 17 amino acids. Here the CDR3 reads CASSQGGLGMSSYEQYF. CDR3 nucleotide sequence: TGTGCCAGCAGCCAAGGGGGGCTAGGGATGAGCTCCTACGAGCAGTACTTC.

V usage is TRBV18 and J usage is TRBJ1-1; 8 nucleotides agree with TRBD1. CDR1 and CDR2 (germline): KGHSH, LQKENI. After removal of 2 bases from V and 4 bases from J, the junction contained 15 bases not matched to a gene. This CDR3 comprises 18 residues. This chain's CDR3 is CASSPGAGGGEGGTEAFF. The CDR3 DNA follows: TGTGCCAGCTCACCAGGGGCAGGGGGCGGAGAAGGTGGCACTGAAGCTTTCTTT.

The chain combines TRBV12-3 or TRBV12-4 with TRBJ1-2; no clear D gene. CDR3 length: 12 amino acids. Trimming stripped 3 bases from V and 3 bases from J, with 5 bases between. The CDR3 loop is CASSFSYYGYTF. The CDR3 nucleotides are TGTGCCAGCAGTTTTTCTTACTATGGCTACACCTTC.

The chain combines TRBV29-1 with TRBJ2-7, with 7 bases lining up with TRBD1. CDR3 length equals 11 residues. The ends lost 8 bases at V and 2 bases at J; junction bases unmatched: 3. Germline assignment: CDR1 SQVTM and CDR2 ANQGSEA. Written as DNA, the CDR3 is TGCAGCAGTGGGACAGCCTACGAGCAGTACTTC. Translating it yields CSSGTAYEQYF.

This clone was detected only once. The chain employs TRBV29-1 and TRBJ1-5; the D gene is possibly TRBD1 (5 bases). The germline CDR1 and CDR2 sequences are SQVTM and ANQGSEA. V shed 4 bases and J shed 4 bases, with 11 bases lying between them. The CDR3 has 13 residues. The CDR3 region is CSVGWGDNQPQHF. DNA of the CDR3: TGCAGCGTTGGGTGGGGGGATAATCAGCCCCAGCATTTT.